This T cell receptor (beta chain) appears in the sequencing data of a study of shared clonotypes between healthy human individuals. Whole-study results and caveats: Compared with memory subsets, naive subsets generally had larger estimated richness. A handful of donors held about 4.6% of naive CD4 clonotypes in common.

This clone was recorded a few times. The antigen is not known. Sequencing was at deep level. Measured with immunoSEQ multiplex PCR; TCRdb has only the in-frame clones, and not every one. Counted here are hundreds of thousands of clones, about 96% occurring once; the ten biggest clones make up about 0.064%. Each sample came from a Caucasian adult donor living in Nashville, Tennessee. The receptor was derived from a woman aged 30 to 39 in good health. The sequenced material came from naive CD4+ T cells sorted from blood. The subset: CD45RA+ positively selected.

Written as DNA, the CDR3 is TGCGCCAGCAGCTTGAAGGGCGATCAGCCCCAGCATTTT. This encodes CASSLKGDQPQHF. The V and J genes are TRBV5-1 and TRBJ1-5; D gene uncertain. The ends were cut back, 1 base at V and 5 bases at J, with 7 bases in the middle. Germline CDR1 is SGHRS and CDR2 is YFSETQ. This CDR3 contains 13 residues.